The 17 T cell receptor beta chains reported below all come from one sample, sequenced in a study of cytomegalovirus exposure and HLA in healthy donors. Researchers ran the PCR with 60 Vbeta and 13 Jbeta primers. TCRdb's copy holds only in-frame clones and misses some; the assay was immunoSEQ multiplex PCR. The sample contains about 140,000 clones, just under 80% of which appear only once. Sequences were obtained from PBMCs. These receptors were taken from a man aged 25 to 45 in good health.

The chain uses TRBV11-1 and TRBJ2-7; D may be TRBD1 (5 bases). CDR1 is SGHAT and CDR2 is FQDESV in the germline V gene (reference sequence). This CDR3 is built from 12 residues. The V end lost 5 bases, the J end lost 3 bases, and 8 bases lay between the germline ends. As DNA, the CDR3 is TGTGCCAGCAGCCCGACAGTCTACGAGCAGTACTTC. Encoded protein: CASSPTVYEQYF.

This chain connects TRBV2 to TRBJ2-5, with 7 bases that match TRBD1. The CDR3 runs to 14 residues. Germline CDR1 is SNHLY and CDR2 is FYNNEI. After removal of 4 bases from V and 0 bases from J, the junction contained 2 bases not matched to a gene. CDR3 sequence (DNA): TGTGCCAGCAGTGCCGGGACAGACCAAGAGACCCAGTACTTC. It is translated as CASSAGTDQETQYF.

V usage is TRBV6-5 and J usage is TRBJ2-3; D not certain. With 2 bases removed from V and 2 bases from J, the gap between germline ends came to 8 bases. Germline CDR1 MNHEY, CDR2 SVGAGI. The CDR3 totals 14 residues. For the CDR3, the DNA is TGTGCCAGCAGTTACCACGACAACACAGATACGCAGTATTTT. Protein sequence: CASSYHDNTDTQYF.

This chain connects TRBV27 to TRBJ2-3; 8 bases align to TRBD2. Per the germline V gene, CDR1 is MNHEY and CDR2 is SMNVEV (reference sequence). The CDR3 covers 18 residues. With V trimmed by 7 bases and J by 4 bases, 19 bases remained unmatched. For the CDR3, the DNA is TGTGCCAGCATCTCTAGGGCGATGAGAACTAGCGGTTCAGATACGCAGTATTTT. Translation: CASISRAMRTSGSDTQYF.

This clone has just a few counts. This rearrangement joins TRBV6-1 to TRBJ2-1, with TRBD2 as a possible D gene (7 bases). Trimming removed 3 bases from V and 8 bases from J, with 14 bases in between. Germline V gene data show CDR1 as MNHNS and CDR2 as SASEGT. This CDR3 contains 14 residues. The CDR3 coding sequence is TGTGCCAGCAGTGAGGGGGGGCCAGGGGATGAGCAGTTCTTC. This codes for CASSEGGPGDEQFF.

This clone was seen a handful of times. The same CDR3 can be traced to other DNA sequences in this sample. The J gene is TRBJ2-3, the V gene TRBV18; D gene uncertain. This CDR3 spans 13 amino acids. The V and J ends lost 0 bases and 2 bases respectively, with 3 bases between them. Germline loops: CDR1 KGHSH, CDR2 LQKENI. The CDR3 DNA reads as TGTGCCAGCTCACCACCCTCCACAGATACGCAGTATTTT. This sequence encodes CASSPPSTDTQYF.

The chain carries TRBV6-1 and TRBJ2-1; 7 bases fit TRBD1. V lost 4 bases and J lost 5; bases outside the gene matches: 8. Germline V gene data show CDR1 as MNHNS and CDR2 as SASEGT. The CDR3 contains 15 residues. The CDR3 nucleotides read TGTGCCAGCAGTGTAAAACAGGGGTCGGACAATGAGCAGTTCTTC. It yields the protein CASSVKQGSDNEQFF.

Details on this clone: Other DNA sequences in the sample encode the same CDR3. The chain carries TRBV5-8 and TRBJ2-4; a weak D match, TRBD2 (5 bases). There are 17 residues in the CDR3. Germline-derived CDR1 and CDR2 are SGHTS and YDEGEE. Between the trimmed V and J ends, which lost 1 base and 0 bases, there was a span of 14 bases. The CDR3 sequence is CASSLRSSIIAKNIQYF. The CDR3 nucleotides are TGTGCCAGCAGCTTGCGGTCTAGCATCATAGCCAAAAACATTCAGTACTTC.

V is TRBV10-1 and J is TRBJ2-7; TRBD1 or TRBD2 may be the D gene (5 bases each). The CDR3 has 14 amino acids. Trimming took 6 bases from V and 7 from J, leaving 19 bases between them. Germline values: CDR1 WNHNN, CDR2 SYGVQD (reference sequence). The CDR3 reads CASSEGPRAREQYF. The CDR3 bases are TGCGCCAGCAGCGAGGGGCCCAGGGCGCGGGAGCAGTACTTC.

The chain joins TRBV7-9 to TRBJ1-1; TRBD1 matches at 8 bases. Germline values: CDR1 SEHNR, CDR2 FQNEAQ (reference sequence). This CDR3 region has 13 residues. V shed 11 bases, J shed 6 bases, and the junction held 11 bases outside the gene matches. As DNA, the CDR3 is TGTGCCGGCCAGGGCGACAGGGGACCTGAAGCTTTCTTT. Translating gives CAGQGDRGPEAFF.

The chain combines TRBV25-1 with TRBJ1-2, with D possibly matching TRBD1 (6 bases). Germline assignment: CDR1 MGHDK and CDR2 SYGVNS. The CDR3 covers 16 residues. Deletions cut 6 bases from V and 4 bases from J, with 21 bases between. CDR3 DNA sequence: TGTGCCAGCAGCCACACCAAGGCCGTCAGGGGCTATGGCTACACCTTC. Translating it yields CASSHTKAVRGYGYTF.

The V call is TRBV6-5, the J call TRBJ2-7; 12 nucleotides align to TRBD2. Per the germline V gene, CDR1 is MNHEY and CDR2 is SVGAGI. The ends lost 0 bases at V and 3 bases at J; junction bases unmatched: 0. This CDR3 spans 15 amino acids. The CDR3: CASSYSLAGGYEQYF. In nucleotides, the CDR3 is TGTGCCAGCAGTTACTCACTAGCGGGAGGCTACGAGCAGTACTTC.

The chain couples TRBV19 to TRBJ2-7, with 9 bases identical to TRBD1. Germline V gives CDR1 LNHDA, CDR2 SQIVND (reference sequence). This CDR3 contains 17 residues. J lost 3 bases, V lost 4 bases, and 13 bases had no gene match. CDR3 sequence (DNA): TGTGCCAGTAGTACTTTGACCGGGACAGGGCAGCTCTACGAGCAGTACTTC. It codes for CASSTLTGTGQLYEQYF.

V and J are TRBV2 and TRBJ1-1; 8 bases fit TRBD1. Trimming cost V 6 bases and J 1 base; bases outside gene matches: 7. Per germline, CDR1 SNHLY and CDR2 FYNNEI. The CDR3 has 15 amino acids. The CDR3 DNA reads TGTGCCAGCAGCCGTTACGACAGGGGGAACACTGAAGCTTTCTTT. This translates into CASSRYDRGNTEAFF.

The chain has TRBV27 and TRBJ2-1; D perhaps matches TRBD2 (6 bases). Germline V lookup: CDR1 MNHEY, CDR2 SMNVEV (reference sequence). The CDR3 spans 16 residues. The germline V and J ends were trimmed by 2 bases and 1 base, with 12 bases remaining between them. The CDR3: CASSLRDSPSYNEQFF. CDR3 coding DNA: TGTGCCAGCAGTTTAAGGGACTCTCCATCCTACAATGAGCAGTTCTTC.

The genes are TRBV11-3 and TRBJ1-1, with D uncertain. Germline CDR1 is SGHNT and CDR2 is YENEEA. CDR3 length equals 15 residues. With 4 bases removed from V and 7 bases from J, the gap between germline ends came to 19 bases. The CDR3 here is CASSSLSPGIDEAFF. Here the CDR3 DNA reads TGTGCCAGCAGCTCCCTGTCGCCCGGGATAGATGAAGCTTTCTTT.

The rearrangement uses TRBV4-1 and TRBJ2-6, with D possibly being TRBD1 (6 bases). V was pared by 4 bases and J by 0 bases, with 10 bases between. CDR1 and CDR2 from the germline V gene are MGHRA and YSYEKL. The CDR3 has 16 residues. DNA of the CDR3: TGCGCCAGCAGCCTACAGGGTCTCTCTGGGGCCAACGTCCTGACTTTC. This translates into CASSLQGLSGANVLTF.